This TCR beta chain was captured by sequencing in a study of identical twins. J gave up 12 bases and V 6 bases, and 18 bases lay outside the gene matches. The germline gives CDR1 DFQATT, CDR2 SNEGSKA (reference sequence). CDR3 length: 16 amino acids. Template switching supplied a universal primer site; unique molecular identifiers were carried on the cDNA. TCRdb called the 5' RACE reads again in MiXCR, with one record for every CDR3 protein. The data show roughly 220,000 distinct CDR3 sequences, 5.5% to 7.5% seen once. In addition, the sample was reused for a study of T cells expressing NK-cell markers. That source notes: The authors sequenced eight donors, of whom seven were HCMV-seropositive and one was seronegative. Topping the CD3+CD56-NKG2C+ fraction as well were these clonotypes, in a few donors.

This rearrangement joins TRBV20-1 to TRBJ2-1; TRBD2 agrees at 12 bases. Sequences were obtained from CD8+ T cells sorted from blood. This clonotype was sampled from a woman between 18 and 29 years old in good health. CDR3 loop: CSAPAPSGGARAVQFF. The CDR3 nucleotides read TGCAGTGCCCCAGCTCCTAGCGGGGGGGCCCGGGCTGTGCAGTTCTTC.